This note documents a single T cell receptor (beta chain) sequence. Its matching antigen is unknown. V was pared by 2 bases and J by 5 bases, with 17 bases between. Germline lookup yields CDR1 WSHSY and CDR2 SAAADI. There are 16 residues in the CDR3. Quantitative barcoded 5'-RACE was used to prepare TCR beta libraries. TCRdb used MiXCR to reprocess the 5' RACE reads, holding one entry per CDR3 protein. The data hold about 240,000 distinct CDR3 sequences, with around 9.2% observed a single time. These data belong to a study of CD8 T cells in ankylosing spondylitis. Broader study findings: There was reportedly significant enrichment of clones that were disease-linked in matched ankylosing spondylitis synovial fluid. Reactive arthritis synovial fluid and blood previously showed some of these motif variants. A motif of several highly homologous TCR beta variants was seen as apparently characteristic of ankylosing spondylitis blood.

The V gene is TRBV10-2, the J gene TRBJ2-3, with D perhaps TRBD1 or TRBD2 (7 bases each). The receptor was isolated from a male donor with ankylosing spondylitis or in good health (not recorded which). The specimen sequenced was blood, either unsorted or a sorted T cell fraction (not recorded which). CDR3 sequence reads: CASSEQTGRGKDTQYF. The CDR3 bases are TGCGCCAGCAGTGAGCAGACAGGGAGGGGAAAAGATACGCAGTATTTT.